These 32 T cell receptor beta chains came from one sample sequenced in a study of a mutant IDH1 vaccine in newly diagnosed glioma. The protocol was immunoSEQ multiplex PCR, while the TCRdb copy is restricted to in-frame clones and leaves out a portion. The repertoire has tens of thousands of clones, about 61% of them found once; the top ten carry 4.5% to 5.5%. Sample time point: week 47, end of study. The investigators gave 300 ug of mutant IDH1 20-mer peptide in each vaccine dose, together with topical imiquimod. These receptors lack a known antigen. The sample consisted of peripheral blood mononuclear cells (PBMCs), taken from a glioma patient whose treatment included an IDH1 peptide vaccine. These receptors were obtained from a middle-aged man with glioma. Some clones in this sample may be carry-over from other donors' samples.

In its sample, this clone was seen a few times. The chain employs TRBV7-9 and TRBJ2-2, with TRBD2 matching 8 bases. CDR3 length: 16 amino acids. With V trimmed by 0 bases and J by 3 bases, 3 bases remained unmatched. CDR1 is SEHNR and CDR2 is FQNEAQ in the germline V gene (reference sequence). CDR3 residues: CASSLAASGHTGELFF. CDR3 coding DNA: TGTGCCAGCAGCTTAGCCGCTAGCGGGCACACCGGGGAGCTGTTTTTT.

The chain recombines TRBV30 with TRBJ2-3; TRBD1 matches 7 bases. The germline V gene encodes CDR1 GTSNPN and CDR2 SVGIG (reference sequence). The length of the CDR3 is 19 residues. V was pared by 1 base and J by 1 base, with 17 bases of the junction left unmatched. CDR3 DNA: TGTGCCTGGAGTGGCCGGGACAGCTCTCCCCATGGGGGCACAGATACGCAGTATTTT. Protein: CAWSGRDSSPHGGTDTQYF.

This clone was seen only once. The chain combines TRBV7-2 with TRBJ2-5; 10 nucleotides match TRBD1. The CDR3 contains 13 residues. V shed 5 bases and J 5 bases; nucleotides not matched to a gene: 2. Looked up from germline, CDR1 is SGHTA and CDR2 is FQGNSA. For the CDR3, the DNA is TGTGCCAGCAGCGCGGACAGGGGGGAGACCCAGTACTTC. Its protein is CASSADRGETQYF. Full variable domain (rest looked up from reference TRBV7-2 and TRBJ2-5): GAGVSQSPSNKVTEKGKDVELRCDPISGHTALYWYRQSLGQGLEFLIYFQGNSAPDKSGLPSDRFSAERTGGSVSTLTIQRTQQEDSAVYLCASSADRGETQYFGPGTRLLVL.

This chain links TRBV5-1 with TRBJ2-3; D is perhaps TRBD2 (5 bases). V was clipped by 5 bases and J by 2 bases, with 15 bases between them. This CDR3 comprises 15 residues. The germline CDR1 and CDR2 sequences are SGHRS and YFSETQ. The CDR3 DNA reads as TGCGCCAGCAGGACGGGGAACCCTTACACAGATACGCAGTATTTT. This translates into CASRTGNPYTDTQYF. Full variable domain (outside the CDR3, taken from reference TRBV5-1 and TRBJ2-3): KAGVTQTPRYLIKTRGQQVTLSCSPISGHRSVSWYQQTPGQGLQFLFEYFSETQRNKGNFPGRFSGRQFSNSRSEMNVSTLELGDSALYLCASRTGNPYTDTQYFGPGTRLTVL.

The chain uses TRBV14 and TRBJ2-7; D is possibly TRBD1 (5 bases). Trimming stripped 0 bases from V and 2 bases from J, with 17 bases between. Germline values: CDR1 SGHDN, CDR2 FVKESK. This CDR3 contains 17 residues. The CDR3 DNA sequence: TGTGCCAGCAGCCAAGATGCCCTGGGTACAGGAGCCTACGAGCAGTACTTC. As protein: CASSQDALGTGAYEQYF.

V is TRBV18 and J is TRBJ1-2; TRBD1 agrees at 7 bases. CDR1 and CDR2 from the germline V gene are KGHSH and LQKENI. The CDR3 is 13 residues long. V was pared by 4 bases and J by 2 bases, with 1 base of the junction left unmatched. The CDR3 protein is CASSQDRNYGYTF. In nucleotides, the CDR3 is TGTGCCAGCTCACAGGACAGGAACTATGGCTACACCTTC.

The chain recombines TRBV5-8 with TRBJ2-3, with D possibly called TRBD1 or TRBD2 (5 bases each). The CDR3 is made up of 16 amino acids. Trimming shortened V by 0 bases and J by 0 bases, and 11 bases separated the two germline ends. CDR1 and CDR2 (germline): SGHTS, YDEGEE. The chain's CDR3 is CASSLAGTTSTDTQYF. The CDR3 DNA reads as TGTGCCAGCAGCTTGGCCGGGACGACTAGCACAGATACGCAGTATTTT.

V is TRBV19 and J is TRBJ1-5; TRBD1 matches at 8 bases. V lost 5 bases, J lost 7 bases, and 10 bases stayed unmatched. CDR1 is LNHDA and CDR2 is SQIVND in the germline V gene (reference sequence). The length of the CDR3 is 15 residues. DNA for the CDR3: TGTGCCAGTAGTCATACAGGGGGGGGGCGGCAGCCCCAGCATTTT. Translating it yields CASSHTGGGRQPQHF.

This clone was counted only a few times. The V and J genes are TRBV19 and TRBJ1-4, with D possibly matching TRBD1 (5 bases). V was shortened by 8 bases and J by 8 bases, with 15 bases between the two germline ends. CDR1 is LNHDA, CDR2 SQIVND, per germline (reference sequence). This CDR3 has 13 residues. CDR3 in DNA: TGTGCCAGTCAAGGGCAGGGACGGGAAAAACTGTTTTTT. This encodes CASQGQGREKLFF.

In this sample, this clone turned up a few times. V and J are TRBV7-9 and TRBJ1-1; D remains ambiguous. Per germline, CDR1 SEHNR and CDR2 FQNEAQ (reference sequence). This CDR3 is built from 16 residues. Between the trimmed V and J ends, which lost 6 bases and 1 base, there was a span of 18 bases. The CDR3 region is CASRGQRYNSNTEAFF. CDR3 nucleotide sequence: TGTGCCAGCAGAGGGCAGCGGTACAACTCGAACACTGAAGCTTTCTTT.

V and J are TRBV7-8 and TRBJ2-1; D possibly corresponds to TRBD1 (5 bases). V was pared by 3 bases and J by 4 bases, with 19 bases between. The CDR3 extends over 17 amino acids. Germline V gives CDR1 SGHVS, CDR2 FQNEAQ. CDR3 sequence: CASSFSVGAVDYNEQFF. The CDR3 nucleotides read TGTGCCAGCAGCTTCTCTGTAGGGGCAGTAGATTACAATGAGCAGTTCTTC.

J is TRBJ1-4 and V is TRBV5-8; weak D call: TRBD1 (5 bases). The CDR3 loop spans 16 amino acids. V shed 0 bases and J shed 0 bases, with 9 bases lying between them. Germline V gene lookup returns CDR1 SGHTS and CDR2 YDEGEE. CDR3 sequence (DNA): TGTGCCAGCAGCTTGGCCGGGGCTGCAACTAATGAAAAACTGTTTTTT. This translates into CASSLAGAATNEKLFF. Supplemented by reference TRBV5-8 and TRBJ1-4, the full variable domain reads EAGVTQSPTHLIKTRGQQATLRCSPISGHTSVYWYQQALGLGLQFLLWYDEGEERNRGNFPPRFSGRQFPNYSSELNVNALELEDSALYLCASSLAGAATNEKLFFGSGTQLSVL.

The sample holds a few counts of this clone. The chain uses TRBV7-2 and TRBJ2-5, with 13 bases that match TRBD2. The CDR3 runs 16 residues. The V segment lost 5 bases and the J segment 7 bases; nucleotides outside the gene matches: 10. The V gene's germline CDR1 is SGHTA and CDR2 FQGNSA. CDR3 in DNA: TGTGCCAGCAGCGAGACTAGCGGGGGGACTGGTGGGACCCAGTACTTC. Protein product: CASSETSGGTGGTQYF.

In its sample, this clone was seen a few times. V gene TRBV6-6 combines with J gene TRBJ2-7; unclear D gene. The CDR3 consists of 12 residues. CDR1 and CDR2 (germline): MNHNY, SVGAGI (reference sequence). V lost 5 bases to trimming and J lost 1 base, with 6 bases between them. CDR3 DNA sequence: TGTGCCAGCAGTGGCAGTTCCTACGAGCAGTACTTC. Protein sequence: CASSGSSYEQYF.

The chain links TRBV7-2 to TRBJ1-1, with D possibly being TRBD1 (6 bases). The germline CDR1 and CDR2 sequences are SGHTA and FQGNSA. The CDR3 length is 14 residues. The germline V and J ends were trimmed by 7 bases and 7 bases, with 19 bases remaining between them. This chain's CDR3 is CASISMGAGREAFF. CDR3 nucleotide sequence: TGTGCCAGCATTTCTATGGGGGCAGGGCGTGAAGCTTTCTTT.

This clone came up many times. This rearrangement joins TRBV2 to TRBJ2-7; D is unclear. Trimming removed 4 bases from V and 3 bases from J, with 4 bases in between. The CDR3 covers 11 residues. The V gene's germline CDR1 is SNHLY and CDR2 FYNNEI. The CDR3 protein is CASSVRYEQYF. The CDR3 DNA is TGTGCCAGCAGTGTCCGCTACGAGCAGTACTTC.

This chain connects TRBV5-1 to TRBJ2-3; tentative D call: TRBD1 (5 bases). This CDR3 contains 14 residues. Germline V gene data show CDR1 as SGHRS and CDR2 as YFSETQ. The V end lost 4 bases, the J end lost 4 bases, and 13 bases lay between the germline ends. This CDR3 reads CASSTGPSADTQYF. CDR3 DNA: TGCGCCAGCAGCACAGGACCGTCCGCAGATACGCAGTATTTT.

The chain combines TRBV4-1 with TRBJ1-2; D is ambiguous. With 1 base removed from V and 0 bases from J, the gap between germline ends came to 12 bases. The CDR3 consists of 16 residues. Germline CDR1 MGHRA, CDR2 YSYEKL. The CDR3 reads CASSQVRQAPNYGYTF. CDR3 nucleotide sequence: TGCGCCAGCAGCCAAGTCCGCCAAGCACCTAACTATGGCTACACCTTC.

This rearrangement joins TRBV4-1 to TRBJ2-5; perhaps TRBD2 as D (6 bases). This CDR3 has 14 amino acids. The V and J ends lost 1 base and 5 bases respectively, with 11 bases between them. Germline CDR1 and CDR2: MGHRA and YSYEKL. The CDR3 DNA sequence: TGCGCCAGCAGCCAAGTACCGGGGGAGGAGACCCAGTACTTC. Its translation: CASSQVPGEETQYF.

The chain has TRBV5-1 and TRBJ1-1; no definite D call. The V and J ends lost 0 bases and 1 base respectively, with 10 bases between them. Germline loops: CDR1 SGHRS, CDR2 YFSETQ. The CDR3 contains 15 residues. This CDR3 is CASSLGPNTNTEAFF. Here the CDR3 DNA reads TGCGCCAGCAGCTTGGGTCCTAATACGAACACTGAAGCTTTCTTT. Using reference TRBV5-1 and TRBJ1-1 for the parts outside the CDR3, the full variable domain is KAGVTQTPRYLIKTRGQQVTLSCSPISGHRSVSWYQQTPGQGLQFLFEYFSETQRNKGNFPGRFSGRQFSNSRSEMNVSTLELGDSALYLCASSLGPNTNTEAFFGQGTRLTVV.

This rearrangement joins TRBV4-1 to TRBJ1-1, with D possibly TRBD1 on 6 matching bases. V was shortened by 0 bases and J by 5 bases, with 10 bases between the two germline ends. Germline loops: CDR1 MGHRA, CDR2 YSYEKL. The CDR3 consists of 14 residues. Written as DNA, the CDR3 is TGCGCCAGCAGCCAAGATCCCAGGGGAACTGAAGCTTTCTTT. Amino acids: CASSQDPRGTEAFF.

This clone came up a few times. CDR3 residues: CASSQVGSGDANYGYTF. In DNA, the CDR3 is TGCGCCAGCAGCCAAGTAGGTTCCGGAGATGCTAACTATGGCTACACCTTC. The V and J genes are TRBV4-1 and TRBJ1-2; D remains unclear. V was clipped by 1 base and J by 0 bases, with 15 bases between them. CDR1 MGHRA and CDR2 YSYEKL come from the germline V gene. This CDR3 has 17 amino acids.

This chain uses TRBV19 with TRBJ1-6, with D unresolved. The CDR3 consists of 15 residues. The V end was cut by 2 bases, the J end by 10 bases, with 15 bases between. CDR1 and CDR2 (germline): LNHDA, SQIVND (reference sequence). CDR3 amino acids: CASSIQEGVRSPLHF. The CDR3 DNA reads TGTGCCAGTAGTATACAAGAGGGCGTAAGGTCACCCCTCCACTTT.

This clone was seen a single time. The CDR3 DNA is TGCAGCGTTGAAGTCGGTCGACGGGGCTACACCTTC. Its translation is CSVEVGRRGYTF. This sequence joins TRBV29-1 and TRBJ1-2; D remains unclear. V dropped 1 base and J dropped 8 bases, with 11 bases sitting between them. Germline CDR1 SQVTM, CDR2 ANQGSEA. The CDR3 sequence is 12 residues long.

The chain has TRBV2 and TRBJ2-5; no reliable D call. This CDR3 has 12 amino acids. CDR1 SNHLY and CDR2 FYNNEI come from the germline V gene. V was shortened by 8 bases and J by 1 base, with 8 bases between the two germline ends. The CDR3 loop is CASGRPQETQYF. The CDR3 nucleotides read TGTGCCAGCGGGCGACCCCAAGAGACCCAGTACTTC.

This clone occurred once. The V gene is TRBV6-6, the J gene TRBJ1-1, with D possibly TRBD1 on 5 matching bases. CDR3 length equals 13 residues. Per germline, CDR1 MNHNY and CDR2 SVGAGI (reference sequence). V was cut by 2 bases and J by 9 bases, with 13 bases left in between. In DNA form, the CDR3 reads TGTGCCAGCAGTTACGAAGGGACGGCAAAAGCTTTCTTT. Translating it yields CASSYEGTAKAFF.

The V call is TRBV5-5, the J call TRBJ2-7; D is undetermined. The CDR3 loop spans 15 amino acids. CDR1 is SGHKS, CDR2 YYEKEE, per germline (reference sequence). V was pared by 0 bases and J by 0 bases, with 10 bases between. The CDR3 region is CASSLAVGNSYEQYF. In DNA form, the CDR3 reads TGTGCCAGCAGCTTGGCCGTGGGGAACTCCTACGAGCAGTACTTC.

This sequence joins TRBV28 and TRBJ2-7, with D possibly being TRBD1 or TRBD2 (6 bases each). Germline values: CDR1 MDHEN, CDR2 SYDVKM. V was clipped by 3 bases and J by 2 bases, with 11 bases between them. The length of the CDR3 is 14 residues. Written as DNA, the CDR3 is TGTGCCAGCAGTTTGGGGGGCGGGGCCTACGAGCAGTACTTC. It encodes CASSLGGGAYEQYF.

The J gene is TRBJ2-7, the V gene TRBV5-6, with 10 bases that match TRBD1. V was clipped by 1 base and J by 5 bases; unmatched bases: 6. CDR3 length: 15 residues. Per germline, CDR1 SGHDT and CDR2 YYEEEE. The CDR3 loop reads CASSLTGQGVHEQYF. CDR3 DNA sequence: TGTGCCAGCAGCTTGACAGGACAGGGGGTCCACGAGCAGTACTTC.

This clone was recorded a few times. The gene calls are TRBV7-9 and TRBJ2-5; 7 nucleotides agree with TRBD2. The CDR3 has 14 amino acids. The trim removed 0 bases at V and 4 bases at J, leaving 2 bases unmatched. Germline V gene data show CDR1 as SEHNR and CDR2 as FQNEAQ (reference sequence). Here the CDR3 DNA reads TGTGCCAGCAGCTTAGCGACGGGGGGAGAGACCCAGTACTTC. Protein sequence: CASSLATGGETQYF.

A note on this clone: Within the sample, other DNA sequences also encode this same CDR3. V usage is TRBV5-1 and J usage is TRBJ1-1; the D gene is possibly TRBD1 (5 bases). The length of the CDR3 is 14 residues. Trimming removed 0 bases at V and 2 bases at J, with 8 bases between. Germline V gene lookup returns CDR1 SGHRS and CDR2 YFSETQ. The CDR3 sequence is CASSLDRTNTEAFF. The CDR3, as DNA: TGCGCCAGCAGCTTGGATAGGACAAACACTGAAGCTTTCTTT.

The V gene is TRBV15, the J gene TRBJ1-3; D is possibly TRBD1 (5 bases). The CDR3 extends over 15 amino acids. Germline V lookup: CDR1 LNHNV, CDR2 YYDKDF (reference sequence). Trimming removed 5 bases at V and 2 bases at J, with 13 bases between. The CDR3 DNA sequence: TGTGCCACCAGCGGAGGGACTGTAACTGGAAACACCATATATTTT. Translation gives CATSGGTVTGNTIYF.